The following is a TCR beta chain sequence with its context. Its target is not known. The sample is drawn from a study of shared clonotypes between healthy human individuals. The assay was immunoSEQ multiplex PCR, and TCRdb's table has in-frame clones only and misses some. The sample includes 2 million to 3 million clones, 85% to 95% of them seen just once. Study-level findings and limits: Sequencing depth was expected to influence donor clonotype sharing. The study found about 4.6% of naive CD4 clonotypes shared across a few donors.

Input material: naive CD4+ T cells sorted from blood. Subset meaning: CD45RA+ positively selected. The receptor was isolated from a man between 18 and 35 years old in good health.

The CDR3 DNA is TGTGCCAGCAGCCGGTCCCACTCGGGAGGGTCCTACGAGCAGTACTTC. Amino acid sequence: CASSRSHSGGSYEQYF. The rearrangement uses TRBV7-2 and TRBJ2-7, with 8 bases that match TRBD2. This CDR3 contains 16 residues. Germline trimming cut 5 bases from V and 1 base from J; bases unmatched to any gene: 10. Germline V gene lookup returns CDR1 SGHTA and CDR2 FQGNSA.